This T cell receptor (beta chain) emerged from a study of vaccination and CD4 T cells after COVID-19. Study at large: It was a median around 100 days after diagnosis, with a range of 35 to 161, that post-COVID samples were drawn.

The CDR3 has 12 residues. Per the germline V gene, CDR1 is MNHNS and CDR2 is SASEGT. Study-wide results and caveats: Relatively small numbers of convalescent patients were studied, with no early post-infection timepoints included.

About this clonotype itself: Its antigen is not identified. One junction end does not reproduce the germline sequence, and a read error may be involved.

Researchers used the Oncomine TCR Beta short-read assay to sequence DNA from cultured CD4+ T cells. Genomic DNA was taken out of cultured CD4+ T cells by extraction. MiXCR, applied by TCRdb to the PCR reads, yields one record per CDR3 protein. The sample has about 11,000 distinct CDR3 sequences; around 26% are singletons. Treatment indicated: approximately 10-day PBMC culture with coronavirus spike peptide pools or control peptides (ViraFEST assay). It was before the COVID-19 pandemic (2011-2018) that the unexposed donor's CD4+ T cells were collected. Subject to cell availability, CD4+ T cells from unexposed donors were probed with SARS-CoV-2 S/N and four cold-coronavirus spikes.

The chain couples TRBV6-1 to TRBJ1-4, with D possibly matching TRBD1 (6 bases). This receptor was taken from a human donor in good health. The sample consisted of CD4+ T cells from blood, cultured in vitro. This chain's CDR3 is CASSPSVQGRLF. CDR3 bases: TGTGCCAGCAGTCCCTCTGTACAGGGTCGGCTTTTT.